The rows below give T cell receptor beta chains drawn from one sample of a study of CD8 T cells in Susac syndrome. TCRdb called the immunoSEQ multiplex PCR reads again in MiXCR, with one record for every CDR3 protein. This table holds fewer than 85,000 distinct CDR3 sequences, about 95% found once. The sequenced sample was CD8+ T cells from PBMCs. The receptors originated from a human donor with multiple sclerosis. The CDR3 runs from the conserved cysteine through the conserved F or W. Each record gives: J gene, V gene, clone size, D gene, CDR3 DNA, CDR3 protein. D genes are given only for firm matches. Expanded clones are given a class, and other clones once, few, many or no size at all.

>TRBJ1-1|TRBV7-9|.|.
TGTGCCAGCAGCTTAGCAGGAATGAACACTGAAGCTTTCTTT
CASSLAGMNTEAFF
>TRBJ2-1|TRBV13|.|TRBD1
TGTGCCAGCAGCCCCTCCCGAGGACAGGAATCCTACAATGAGCAGTTCTTC
CASSPSRGQESYNEQFF
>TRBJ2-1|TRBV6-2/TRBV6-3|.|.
TGTGTCAGCAGTTCATCAGGGAATACCTACAATGAGCAGTTCTTC
CVSSSSGNTYNEQFF
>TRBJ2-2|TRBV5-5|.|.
TGTGCCAGCAGCTTGGGTACGGGGATGAACACCGGGGAGCTGTTTTTT
CASSLGTGMNTGELFF
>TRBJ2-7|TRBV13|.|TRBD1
TGTGCCAGCAGATCTAGGGACAGGGTCTACGAGCAGTACTTC
CASRSRDRVYEQYF
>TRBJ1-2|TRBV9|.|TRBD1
TGTGCCAGCAGCTCCAGCCGGGACAGGGTTAATGGCTACACCTTC
CASSSSRDRVNGYTF
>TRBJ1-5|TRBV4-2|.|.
TGTGCCAGCAGCCGAGCCGGGGAATCTCAGCCCCAGCATTTT
CASSRAGESQPQHF
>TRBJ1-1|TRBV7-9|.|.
TGTGCCAGTAGCCATTCCCCCGGGGGGCCTGAAGCTTTCTTT
CASSHSPGGPEAFF
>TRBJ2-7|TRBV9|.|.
TGTGCCAGCAGCGTCTACGCGACAGGCTTCTACGAGCAGTACTTC
CASSVYATGFYEQYF
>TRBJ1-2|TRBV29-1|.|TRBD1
TGCAGCGTTCAATGGGCACACCGGGACAGCAATATCTATGGCTACACCTTC
CSVQWAHRDSNIYGYTF
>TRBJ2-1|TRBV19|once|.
TGTGCCAGTAGTATAGATCTATCAGCCGAGGGATACAATGAGCAGTTCTTC
CASSIDLSAEGYNEQFF
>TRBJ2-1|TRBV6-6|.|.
TGTGCCAGCAGTTACTCCGCCGGGCCATCCAACAATGAGCAGTTCTTC
CASSYSAGPSNNEQFF
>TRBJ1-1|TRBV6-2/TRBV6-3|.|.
TGTGCCAGTGGGGGGCTTGCTTTCTTT
CASGGLAFF
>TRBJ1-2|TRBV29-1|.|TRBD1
TGCAGCGTTCGTGGAGGGACAGGGGATGGCTACACCTTC
CSVRGGTGDGYTF
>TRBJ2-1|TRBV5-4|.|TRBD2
TGTGCCAGCAGCACGGCAGCGGGAGGGCCTAATGAGCAGTTCTTC
CASSTAAGGPNEQFF
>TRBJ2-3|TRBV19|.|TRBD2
TGTGCCAGTAGTCCCTGGACTAGCGGGAGGGGAGATACGCAGTATTTT
CASSPWTSGRGDTQYF
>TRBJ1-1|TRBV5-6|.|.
TGTGCCAGCAGACCCGGAGTGGGCACTGAAGCTTTCTTT
CASRPGVGTEAFF
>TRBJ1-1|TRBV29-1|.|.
TGCAGCGTACGGGGAGGGGTTACCACTGAAGCTTTCTTT
CSVRGGVTTEAFF
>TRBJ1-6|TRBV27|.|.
TGTGCCAGCAGCCCAGAAGGGGGCTATAATTCACCCCTCCACTTT
CASSPEGGYNSPLHF
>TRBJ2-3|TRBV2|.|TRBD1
TGTGCCAGCAGTGTAAGGACAGGGCCCACGGATACGCAGTATTTT
CASSVRTGPTDTQYF